This record concerns one TCR beta chain sequence. As handled by the study authors: By means of reference gene primer amplification, nucleated cell counts were estimated. The protocol was immunoSEQ multiplex PCR, while the TCRdb copy is restricted to in-frame clones and leaves out a portion. V and J calls and clone size follow that table, whereas D and trimming were derived from the DNA. The sample consists of roughly 100,000 clones, approximately 90% of them appearing once. The record originates from a study of blood T cell repertoires in COVID-19. Study-level information: The United States, Italy and Spain provided the acute and convalescent COVID-19 samples.

V trimming: 6 bases; J trimming: 8 bases; junction bases outside the gene matches: 15. CDR1 is MNHNY, CDR2 SVGAGI, per germline (reference sequence). This CDR3 has 16 amino acids. The chain has TRBV6-6 and TRBJ1-4, with TRBD1 matching over 7 bases. This TCR derives from a man between 50 and 59 years old with active COVID-19. Specimen: peripheral blood. CDR3 protein: CASRGRTGEVEEKLFF. The CDR3 DNA reads TGTGCCAGCAGGGGACGTACAGGGGAAGTAGAAGAAAAACTGTTTTTT.